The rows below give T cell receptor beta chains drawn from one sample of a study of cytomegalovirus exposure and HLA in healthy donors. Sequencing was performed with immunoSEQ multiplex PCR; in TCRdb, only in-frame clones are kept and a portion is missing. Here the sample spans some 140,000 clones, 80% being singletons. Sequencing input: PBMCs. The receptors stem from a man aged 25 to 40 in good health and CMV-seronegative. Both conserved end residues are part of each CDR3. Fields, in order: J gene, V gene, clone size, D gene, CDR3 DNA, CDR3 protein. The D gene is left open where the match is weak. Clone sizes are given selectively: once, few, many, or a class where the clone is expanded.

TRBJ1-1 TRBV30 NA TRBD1 TGTGCCTGGAGTGACCTTATTAGGACAGGCCTAAAAGGGGGCAACACTGAAGCTTTCTTT CAWSDLIRTGLKGGNTEAFF
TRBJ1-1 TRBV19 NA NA TGTGCCAGTAGTATGTGGGCCATGAACACTGAAGCTTTCTTT CASSMWAMNTEAFF
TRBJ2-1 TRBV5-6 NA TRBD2 TGTGCCAGCAGCTCGGGACTAGCAATAAATGAGCAGTTCTTC CASSSGLAINEQFF
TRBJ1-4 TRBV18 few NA TGTGCCAGCTCACCCACCGGGTCCGAGGGCGAAAAACTGTTTTTT CASSPTGSEGEKLFF
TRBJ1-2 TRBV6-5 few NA TGTGCCAGCAGTAAGCCGGACGGGCAGGGTGGCTACACCTTC CASSKPDGQGGYTF
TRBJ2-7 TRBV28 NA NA TGTGCCAGCACCTGGGGTAGCGGAGATTACGAGCAGTACTTC CASTWGSGDYEQYF
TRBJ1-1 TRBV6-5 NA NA TGTGCCAGCAGTTCGACAGGTATGACTGAAGCTTTCTTT CASSSTGMTEAFF
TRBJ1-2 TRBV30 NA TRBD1 TGTGCCTGGAGGGCGGGACAGGGAGACTATGGCTACACCTTC CAWRAGQGDYGYTF
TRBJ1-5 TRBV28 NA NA TGTGCCAGCAGTTTCGGGGGGCCCCAGCATTTT CASSFGGPQHF
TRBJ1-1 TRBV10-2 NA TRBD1 TGCGCCAGCAGATACGAACAGGGGATGGGCACTGAAGCTTTCTTT CASRYEQGMGTEAFF